The 25 T cell receptor beta chains below come from one sample, sequenced in a study of radiotherapy plus CTLA-4 blockade in lung cancer. Assay used: immunoSEQ multiplex PCR; TCRdb lists only in-frame clones, some missing. The sample has roughly 63,000 clones, 72% seen once. The material sequenced was peripheral blood, taken from a patient treated with radiotherapy plus ipilimumab. The receptors here all came from a human donor with non-small cell lung cancer whose response to radiotherapy plus ipilimumab could not be evaluated.

This chain uses TRBV29-1 with TRBJ2-3, with D possibly matching TRBD2 (5 bases). The CDR3 covers 12 residues. The V end lost 4 bases, the J end lost 2 bases, and 7 bases lay between the germline ends. The germline gives CDR1 SQVTM, CDR2 ANQGSEA. CDR3 region: CSVAGITDTQYF. CDR3 nucleotide sequence: TGCAGCGTTGCGGGGATCACAGATACGCAGTATTTT.

This clone was observed once. This chain connects TRBV6-5 to TRBJ1-2; 10 bases align to TRBD1. Germline V gene lookup returns CDR1 MNHEY and CDR2 SVGAGI. This CDR3 has 16 amino acids. The J segment lost 2 bases and the V segment lost 1 base, leaving 4 bases of the junction unmatched. As DNA, the CDR3 is TGTGCCAGCAGTTACTTGGGACAGGGGTGGAACTATGGCTACACCTTC. Translated: CASSYLGQGWNYGYTF.

This clone was detected only once. V is TRBV4-1 and J is TRBJ2-1, with a weak D call TRBD2 (5 bases). This CDR3 has 15 amino acids. Germline V gene data show CDR1 as MGHRA and CDR2 as YSYEKL. Trimming removed 3 bases from V and 5 bases from J, with 14 bases in between. The CDR3: CASSHPGLGHNEQFF. The CDR3 nucleotides read TGCGCCAGCAGCCACCCCGGACTGGGTCACAATGAGCAGTTCTTC.

The chain joins TRBV28 to TRBJ2-5, with D tentatively TRBD1 (5 bases). The CDR3 contains 14 residues. Germline-derived CDR1 and CDR2 are MDHEN and SYDVKM. V was trimmed by 3 bases and J by 4 bases, leaving 12 bases between them. In nucleotides, the CDR3 is TGTGCCAGCAGTTTTGGCAGGGTACGAGAGACCCAGTACTTC. Translation: CASSFGRVRETQYF.

Comment on this clone: One end of the junction fails to match germline, which may point to a read error. V is TRBV28 and J is TRBJ2-5, with D maybe TRBD1 (6 bases). The CDR3 extends over 11 amino acids. Germline values: CDR1 MDHEN, CDR2 SYDVKM. The CDR3 DNA follows: TGTGCCCGCAGTACCAGGGGGACCCAGTACTTC. Its translation: CARSTRGTQYF.

The gene calls are TRBV28 and TRBJ2-1; 11 bases fit TRBD2. Looked up from germline, CDR1 is MDHEN and CDR2 is SYDVKM. This CDR3 spans 16 amino acids. V dropped 7 bases and J dropped 3; count of bases not matched to a gene: 8. The CDR3 nucleotides are TGTGCCAGCACTCCGGGACTAGCGGCCGGCTACAATGAGCAGTTCTTC. This gives the protein CASTPGLAAGYNEQFF.

The chain employs TRBV7-9 and TRBJ2-7; 8 bases align to TRBD1. V dropped 5 bases and J dropped 0; count of bases not matched to a gene: 6. Germline V CDR1 and CDR2: SEHNR, FQNEAQ (reference sequence). CDR3 length equals 15 residues. Written as DNA, the CDR3 is TGTGCCAGCAGCCGTCCGGGACAGGTCTCCTACGAGCAGTACTTC. Translation: CASSRPGQVSYEQYF.

The rearrangement joins TRBV7-2 to TRBJ2-6; D is unclear. Germline loops: CDR1 SGHTA, CDR2 FQGNSA. Trimming shortened V by 8 bases and J by 0 bases, and 11 bases separated the two germline ends. The length of the CDR3 is 15 residues. The CDR3 nucleotides are TGTGCCAGCCGTTCTTCGAGCTCTGGGGCCAACGTCCTGACTTTC. Protein: CASRSSSSGANVLTF.

The chain employs TRBV5-6 and TRBJ2-1; no definite D call. Trimming removed 1 base from V and 8 bases from J, with 10 bases in between. This CDR3 contains 13 residues. Germline lookup yields CDR1 SGHDT and CDR2 YYEEEE. The CDR3 nucleotides read TGTGCCAGCAGCTTGTGGCGGCGGCATGAGCAGTTCTTC. The encoded protein is CASSLWRRHEQFF.

V gene TRBV18 combines with J gene TRBJ1-1; D is possibly TRBD1 (5 bases). Germline lookup yields CDR1 KGHSH and CDR2 LQKENI. The CDR3 has 13 amino acids. Trimming cost V 3 bases and J 3 bases, with 8 bases left between them. The CDR3 sequence: CASSPTGYTEAFF. Here the CDR3 DNA reads TGTGCCAGCTCACCCACAGGATACACTGAAGCTTTCTTT.

The rearrangement uses TRBV9 and TRBJ2-2; 15 bases map to TRBD2. The CDR3 is 18 amino acids. In germline, CDR1 is SGDLS, CDR2 YYNGEE. V was pared by 4 bases and J by 9 bases, with 13 bases of the junction left unmatched. The CDR3 protein is CASSKRTSGGVFSRELFF. In DNA, the CDR3 is TGTGCCAGCAGCAAAAGGACTAGCGGGGGGGTTTTCTCCAGGGAGCTGTTTTTT.

V is TRBV11-1 and J is TRBJ1-2; 8 bases match TRBD1. The CDR3 extends over 13 amino acids. V shed 5 bases, J shed 6 bases, and the junction held 5 bases outside the gene matches. Per germline, CDR1 SGHAT and CDR2 FQDESV (reference sequence). CDR3 sequence (DNA): TGTGCCAGCAGCGCGGACAGGGAGAATGGCTACACCTTC. Protein sequence: CASSADRENGYTF.

The rearrangement uses TRBV6-5 and TRBJ1-1; 9 bases line up with TRBD1. Germline CDR1 is MNHEY and CDR2 is SVGAGI. The CDR3 is 15 residues long. V shed 6 bases, J shed 2 bases, and the junction held 7 bases outside the gene matches. In nucleotides, the CDR3 is TGTGCCAGCAGCGGACAGGGGTACCAAAACACTGAAGCTTTCTTT. It encodes CASSGQGYQNTEAFF.

The chain uses TRBV7-2 and TRBJ2-2, with 8 positions matching TRBD1. Germline lookup yields CDR1 SGHTA and CDR2 FQGNSA. Germline trimming cut 3 bases from V and 2 bases from J; bases unmatched to any gene: 2. The CDR3 spans 15 residues. CDR3 coding DNA: TGTGCCAGCAGCTTGGACAGGGTTAACACCGGGGAGCTGTTTTTT. This translates into CASSLDRVNTGELFF.

The CDR3 DNA is TGTGCCAGCAGACAGGTTCCGAACACTGAAGCTTTCTTT. This gives the protein CASRQVPNTEAFF. The chain employs TRBV6-5 and TRBJ1-1; D is perhaps TRBD1 (5 bases). CDR1 is MNHEY and CDR2 is SVGAGI in the germline V gene. This CDR3 spans 13 amino acids. Trimming removed 6 bases from V and 1 base from J, with 9 bases in between.

The CDR3 DNA reads TGCGCCAGCACCCCGGGACTAGAGAATATGCGGCAGTTCTTC. Its protein is CASTPGLENMRQFF. The chain employs TRBV5-1 and TRBJ2-1; TRBD2 agrees at 8 bases. V trimming: 6 bases; J trimming: 12 bases; junction bases outside the gene matches: 14. The CDR3 consists of 14 residues. CDR1 is SGHRS and CDR2 is YFSETQ in the germline V gene.

By share of the sample, this clone is medium-sized (0.01 to 0.1%). This sequence joins TRBV18 and TRBJ2-4, with D possibly being TRBD1 (6 bases). The V gene lost 0 bases and the J gene lost 9 bases, with 12 bases spanning the gap. The germline V gene encodes CDR1 KGHSH and CDR2 LQKENI. The CDR3 runs 14 residues. The CDR3 sequence: CASSPPETGPIQYF. The CDR3 DNA reads TGTGCCAGCTCACCACCGGAGACAGGTCCCATTCAGTACTTC.

The chain couples TRBV27 to TRBJ2-7, with a weak D call TRBD1 (5 bases). The CDR3 is 13 amino acids. Germline V gene data show CDR1 as MNHEY and CDR2 as SMNVEV (reference sequence). The V end lost 6 bases, the J end lost 2 bases, and 11 bases lay between the germline ends. The CDR3 nucleotides are TGTGCCAGCAGGTCAGGGCGCGCCTACGAGCAGTACTTC. Amino acids: CASRSGRAYEQYF.

This clone showed up just a few times. This chain uses TRBV5-1 with TRBJ2-2; maybe TRBD2 (5 bases). Per germline, CDR1 SGHRS and CDR2 YFSETQ. CDR3 size: 16 residues. Trimming stripped 3 bases from V and 1 base from J, with 13 bases between. CDR3 sequence: CASSSLLAENTGELFF. The CDR3 nucleotides read TGCGCCAGCAGCTCCTTGCTAGCAGAGAACACCGGGGAGCTGTTTTTT.

The chain carries TRBV18 and TRBJ2-3; TRBD1 matches 8 bases. The germline V gene encodes CDR1 KGHSH and CDR2 LQKENI. The CDR3 contains 15 residues. Germline trimming cut 6 bases from V and 4 bases from J; bases unmatched to any gene: 9. The DNA of the CDR3 is TGTGCCAGCTCGCGACAGGGGTCCCGTCCAGATACGCAGTATTTT. Its protein is CASSRQGSRPDTQYF.

The chain couples TRBV29-1 to TRBJ2-1; 12 nucleotides match TRBD2. Losses at the gene ends were 3 bases for V and 4 bases for J; bases not matched to a gene: 7. This CDR3 has 16 residues. Germline-derived CDR1 and CDR2 are SQVTM and ANQGSEA. CDR3 bases: TGCAGCGTTGATGGAGAACTAGCGGGAGGATACAATGAGCAGTTCTTC. Translating it yields CSVDGELAGGYNEQFF.

The J gene is TRBJ1-1, the V gene TRBV30; no clear D gene. The germline CDR1 and CDR2 sequences are GTSNPN and SVGIG (reference sequence). V lost 4 bases, J lost 5 bases, and 20 bases lay in between. The CDR3 loop spans 15 amino acids. The DNA for the CDR3 is TGTGCCTGGACAGAAATGACCCTCACGGGGACTGAAGCTTTCTTT. Encoded protein: CAWTEMTLTGTEAFF.

The chain combines TRBV7-2 with TRBJ2-7; 10 nucleotides align to TRBD2. The CDR3 contains 16 residues. V lost 0 bases and J lost 0; bases outside the gene matches: 2. The germline V gene encodes CDR1 SGHTA and CDR2 FQGNSA. This chain's CDR3 is CASSLALAGGSYEQYF. The CDR3 DNA reads as TGTGCCAGCAGCTTAGCGTTAGCGGGAGGCTCCTACGAGCAGTACTTC.

This clone has more than one count but fewer than ten. The chain couples TRBV10-3 to TRBJ1-2; no reliable D call. Looked up from germline, CDR1 is ENHRY and CDR2 is SYGVKD. The length of the CDR3 is 13 residues. V lost 0 bases, J lost 4 bases, and 6 bases lay in between. The CDR3 region has the DNA TGTGCCATCAGTGAGTCGAGTACCTATGGCTACACCTTC. Its translation: CAISESSTYGYTF.

This clone was counted once. V gene TRBV7-2 combines with J gene TRBJ2-2; D is possibly TRBD1 (8 bases). Looked up from germline, CDR1 is SGHTA and CDR2 is FQGNSA. Trimming took 5 bases from V and 6 from J, leaving 16 bases between them. This CDR3 region has 15 residues. CDR3 in amino acids: CASSHWTGRAGELFF. The CDR3 DNA reads TGTGCCAGCAGCCACTGGACAGGGAGGGCCGGGGAGCTGTTTTTT.